This T cell receptor (beta chain) was captured in a study of CD8+CD57+ T cells in acquired aplastic anemia. For the study at large: The DNA of sorted CD4+ and CD8+ cells averaged around 3 ug.

It was patients with CD8+CD57+ cell expansion by flow cytometry who were chosen for sequencing. According to the study, genomic DNA was the template for TCR beta VDJ and CDR3 profiling. One entry per CDR3 protein, called by TCRdb with MiXCR from the reads. The sample holds under 250,000 distinct CDR3 sequences; 55% to 65% are singletons and the top ten take about 60%. This clonotype was picked up a small number of times. The sample consisted of sorted CD4+, CD8+, or CD8+CD57+ T cells (not recorded which) from PBMCs. This receptor was taken from a human donor with aplastic anemia.

For the CDR3, the DNA is TGTGCCAGCAGTGTGGGACGGACGGCCACTGAAGCTTTCTTT. It specifies CASSVGRTATEAFF. This chain joins TRBV12-3 or TRBV12-4 and TRBJ1-1, with D perhaps matching TRBD1 (5 bases). This CDR3 has 14 residues. V dropped 5 bases and J dropped 4 bases, with 14 bases sitting between them.